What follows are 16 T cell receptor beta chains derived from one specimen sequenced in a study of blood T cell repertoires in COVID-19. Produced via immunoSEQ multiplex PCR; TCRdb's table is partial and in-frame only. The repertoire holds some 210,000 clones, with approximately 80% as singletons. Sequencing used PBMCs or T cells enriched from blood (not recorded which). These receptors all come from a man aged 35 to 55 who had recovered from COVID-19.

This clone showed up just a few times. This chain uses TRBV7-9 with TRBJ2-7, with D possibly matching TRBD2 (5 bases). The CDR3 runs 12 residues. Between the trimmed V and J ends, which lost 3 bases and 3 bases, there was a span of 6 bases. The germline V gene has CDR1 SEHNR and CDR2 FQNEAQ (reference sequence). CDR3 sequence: CASSFGVYEQYF. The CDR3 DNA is TGTGCCAGCAGCTTCGGGGTCTACGAGCAGTACTTC.

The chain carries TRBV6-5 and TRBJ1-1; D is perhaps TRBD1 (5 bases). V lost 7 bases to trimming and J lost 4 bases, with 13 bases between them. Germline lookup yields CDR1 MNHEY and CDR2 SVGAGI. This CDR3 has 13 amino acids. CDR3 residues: CASILGRVTEAFF. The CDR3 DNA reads TGTGCCAGCATTTTAGGCAGGGTCACTGAAGCTTTCTTT.

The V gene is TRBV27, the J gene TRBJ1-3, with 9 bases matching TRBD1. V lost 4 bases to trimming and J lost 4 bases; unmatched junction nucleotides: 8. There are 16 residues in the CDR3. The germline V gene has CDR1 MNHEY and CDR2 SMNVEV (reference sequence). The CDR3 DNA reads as TGTGCCAGCAGTTCCGGACAGGGGAGATTAGGAAACACCATATATTTT. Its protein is CASSSGQGRLGNTIYF.

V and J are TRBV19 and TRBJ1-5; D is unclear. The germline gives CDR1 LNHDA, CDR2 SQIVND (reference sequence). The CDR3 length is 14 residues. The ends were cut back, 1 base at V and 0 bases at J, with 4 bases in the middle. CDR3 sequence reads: CASSIAVSNQPQHF. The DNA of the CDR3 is TGTGCCAGTAGTATAGCAGTTAGCAATCAGCCCCAGCATTTT. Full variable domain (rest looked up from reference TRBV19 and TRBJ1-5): DGGITQSPKYLFRKEGQNVTLSCEQNLNHDAMYWYRQDPGQGLRLIYYSQIVNDFQKGDIAEGYSVSREKKESFPLTVTSAQKNPTAFYLCASSIAVSNQPQHFGDGTRLSIL.

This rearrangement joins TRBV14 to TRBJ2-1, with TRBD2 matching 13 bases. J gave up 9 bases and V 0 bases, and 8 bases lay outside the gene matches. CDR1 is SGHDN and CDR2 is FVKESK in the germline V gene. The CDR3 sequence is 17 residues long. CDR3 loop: CASSQDWTSGSLGEQFF. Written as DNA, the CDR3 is TGTGCCAGCAGCCAAGATTGGACTAGCGGGAGCCTAGGTGAGCAGTTCTTC.

CDR3 nucleotides: TGTGCCAGCTCTCGGGTGGAAGAGAACTATGGCTACACCTTC. Its protein is CASSRVEENYGYTF. The chain couples TRBV6-6 to TRBJ1-2; unclear D gene. Germline-derived CDR1 and CDR2 are MNHNY and SVGAGI (reference sequence). The CDR3 runs 14 residues. Trimming shortened V by 8 bases and J by 2 bases, and 15 bases separated the two germline ends.

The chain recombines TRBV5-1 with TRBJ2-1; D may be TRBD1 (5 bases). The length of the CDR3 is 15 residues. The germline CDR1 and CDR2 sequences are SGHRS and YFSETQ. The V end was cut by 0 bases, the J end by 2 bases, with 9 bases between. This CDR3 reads CASSLGGIPYNEQFF. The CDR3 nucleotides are TGCGCCAGCAGCTTGGGGGGCATCCCCTACAATGAGCAGTTCTTC.

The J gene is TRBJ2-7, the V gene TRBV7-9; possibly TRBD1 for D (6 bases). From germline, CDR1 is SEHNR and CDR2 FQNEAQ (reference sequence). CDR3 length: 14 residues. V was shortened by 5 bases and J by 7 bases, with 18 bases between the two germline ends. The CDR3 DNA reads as TGTGCCAGCAGCCAACAGGGCGGGTCGGGGGAGCAGTACTTC. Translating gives CASSQQGGSGEQYF.

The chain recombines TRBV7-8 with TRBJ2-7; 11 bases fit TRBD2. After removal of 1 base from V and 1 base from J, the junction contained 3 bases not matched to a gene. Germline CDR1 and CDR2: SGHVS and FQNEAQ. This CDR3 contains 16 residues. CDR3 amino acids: CASSLGLAGPSYEQYF. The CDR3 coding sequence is TGTGCCAGCAGCTTAGGACTAGCGGGGCCATCCTACGAGCAGTACTTC.

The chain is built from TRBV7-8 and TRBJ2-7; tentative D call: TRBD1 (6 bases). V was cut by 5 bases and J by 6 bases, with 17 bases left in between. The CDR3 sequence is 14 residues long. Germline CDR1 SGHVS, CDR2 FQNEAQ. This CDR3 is CASSAIAGVSEQYF. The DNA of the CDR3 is TGTGCCAGCAGCGCCATAGCAGGGGTAAGCGAGCAGTACTTC. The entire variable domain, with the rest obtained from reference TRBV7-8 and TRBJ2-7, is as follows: GAGVSQSPRYKVAKRGQDVALRCDPISGHVSLFWYQQALGQGPEFLTYFQNEAQLDKSGLPSDRFFAERPEGSVSTLKIQRTQQEDSAVYLCASSAIAGVSEQYFGPGTRLTVT.

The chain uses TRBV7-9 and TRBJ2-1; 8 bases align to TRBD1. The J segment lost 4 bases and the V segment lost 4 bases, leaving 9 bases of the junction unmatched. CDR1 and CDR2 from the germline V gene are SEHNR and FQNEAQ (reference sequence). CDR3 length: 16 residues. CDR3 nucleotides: TGTGCCAGCAGCTCAACAGGGGGGACTCGATACAATGAGCAGTTCTTC. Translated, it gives CASSSTGGTRYNEQFF.

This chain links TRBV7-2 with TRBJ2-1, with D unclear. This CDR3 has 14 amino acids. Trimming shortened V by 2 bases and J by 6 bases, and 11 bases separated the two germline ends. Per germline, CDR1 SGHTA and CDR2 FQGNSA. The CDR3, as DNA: TGTGCCAGCAGCTTATGGCTAGGTCCCAATGAGCAGTTCTTC. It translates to CASSLWLGPNEQFF.

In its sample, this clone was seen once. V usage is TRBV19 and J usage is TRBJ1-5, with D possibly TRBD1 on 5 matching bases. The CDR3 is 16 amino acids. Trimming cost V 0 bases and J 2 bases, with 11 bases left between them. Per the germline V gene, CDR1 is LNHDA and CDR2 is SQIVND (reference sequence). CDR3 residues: CASSIETATGNQPQHF. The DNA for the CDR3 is TGTGCCAGTAGTATAGAGACAGCCACAGGCAATCAGCCCCAGCATTTT.

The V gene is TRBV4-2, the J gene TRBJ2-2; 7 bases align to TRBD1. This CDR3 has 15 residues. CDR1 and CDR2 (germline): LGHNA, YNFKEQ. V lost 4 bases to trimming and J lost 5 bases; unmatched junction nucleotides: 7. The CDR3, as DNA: TGTGCCAGCAGCCCAGACAGGGAATATACCGGGGAGCTGTTTTTT. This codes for CASSPDREYTGELFF.

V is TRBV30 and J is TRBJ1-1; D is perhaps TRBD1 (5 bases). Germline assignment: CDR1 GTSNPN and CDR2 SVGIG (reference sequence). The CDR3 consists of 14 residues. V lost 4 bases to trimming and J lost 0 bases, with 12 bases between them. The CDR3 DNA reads TGTGCCTGGAATGGGGCCCTCATGAACACTGAAGCTTTCTTT. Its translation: CAWNGALMNTEAFF.

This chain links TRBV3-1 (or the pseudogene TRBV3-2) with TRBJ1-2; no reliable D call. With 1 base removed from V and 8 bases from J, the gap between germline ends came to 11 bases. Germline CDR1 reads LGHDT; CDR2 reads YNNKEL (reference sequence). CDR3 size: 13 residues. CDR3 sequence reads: CASSQGSPRGYTF. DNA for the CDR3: TGTGCCAGCAGCCAAGGTAGCCCGCGAGGCTACACCTTC.